This TCR beta chain was obtained from a study of brain metastases from non-small cell lung cancer. Study results and limitations: Compared with their matched primary tumors, roughly 64% of brain metastases showed expanded T-cell clones. Paired brain metastases and primary tumors largely shared TCR repertoires. Brain metastases had lower T-cell infiltration than primary tumors.

The CDR3 totals 20 residues. V was cut by 1 base and J by 6 bases, with 28 bases left in between. The germline V gene encodes CDR1 SGHVS and CDR2 FNYEAQ. Concerning this clone: Antigen unknown.

The method was immunoSEQ multiplex PCR; TCRdb's version includes in-frame clones alone and lacks a portion of them. Among over 1,500 clones listed, 80% to 90% were seen once. Sequenced sample: tissue from a brain metastasis. The chain links TRBV7-6 to TRBJ2-1; D tentatively fits TRBD1 or TRBD2 (5 bases each). The receptor was isolated from a donor over 35 with non-small cell lung cancer. The DNA of the CDR3 is TGTGCCAGCAGCTTAGGGGCAGGGCTCGGGATTTTCATCCAAATCAATGAGCAGTTCTTC. It encodes CASSLGAGLGIFIQINEQFF. The full variable domain, rest sourced from reference TRBV7-6 and TRBJ2-1, is GAGVSQSPRYKVTKRGQDVALRCDPISGHVSLYWYRQALGQGPEFLTYFNYEAQQDKSGLPNDRFSAERPEGSISTLTIQRTEQRDSAMYRCASSLGAGLGIFIQINEQFFGPGTRLTVL.